This is a list of T cell receptor beta chains from one sample in a study of cytomegalovirus exposure and HLA in healthy donors. Sequencing was performed with immunoSEQ multiplex PCR; in TCRdb, only in-frame clones are kept and a portion is missing. The table has 150,000 or so clones, approximately 80% seen once. The specimen sequenced was PBMCs. All receptors derive from a man over 45 in good health and CMV-seropositive. The CDR3 runs from the conserved cysteine through the conserved F or W. The order of the fields is D gene, J gene, V gene, clone size, CDR3 DNA, CDR3 protein. The D gene is left open where the match is weak. Not every row has a clone size; where given, it reads once, few, many or a size class.

TRBD1,TRBJ2-3,TRBV6-1,few,TGTGCCAGCAGTTTCTGGACAGGGGGCGGAGATACGCAGTATTTT,CASSFWTGGGDTQYF
TRBD1,TRBJ1-4,TRBV6-6,-,TGTGCCAGCAGTTCTCCAGGGGGTGAAAAACTGTTTTTT,CASSSPGGEKLFF
-,TRBJ1-1,TRBV2,-,TGTGCCAGCAGTGAAGTGGGATTTCGGGGCACTGAAGCTTTCTTT,CASSEVGFRGTEAFF
TRBD1,TRBJ1-1,TRBV5-1,-,TGCGCCAGCAGCGAAGGACAGGGGCGAGCTTTCTTT,CASSEGQGRAFF
TRBD2,TRBJ2-2,TRBV10-3,-,TGTGCCATCAGTGCCCTAGCGGACACCGGGGAGCTGTTTTTT,CAISALADTGELFF
-,TRBJ1-2,TRBV10-3,-,TGTGCCATCAGTGAGTCGATTTTCCCGAGAACTAACTATGGCTACACCTTC,CAISESIFPRTNYGYTF
TRBD1,TRBJ1-1,TRBV28,-,TGTGCCAGCAGTATAGGGACAGGGGGAGGACGAGCTTTCTTT,CASSIGTGGGRAFF
-,TRBJ1-1,TRBV30,-,TGTGCCTGGAGAACAATGATAGAAGCTTTCTTT,CAWRTMIEAFF
TRBD2,TRBJ2-3,TRBV19,-,TGTGCCAGTCGGACTAGCGGTTCAACAGATACGCAGTATTTT,CASRTSGSTDTQYF
-,TRBJ1-5,TRBV18,few,TGTGCCAGCTCACCAGGCAGAGGAAGCAATCAGCCCCAGCATTTT,CASSPGRGSNQPQHF
-,TRBJ2-5,TRBV6-5,once,TGTGCCAGCAGTTACAGGGGTGGCGGAGAGACCCAGTACTTC,CASSYRGGGETQYF
-,TRBJ2-5,TRBV5-6,-,TGTGCCAGCAGCTTAGGTGGGCGTTACCTCCAAGAGACCCAGTACTTC,CASSLGGRYLQETQYF
TRBD2,TRBJ2-1,TRBV7-8,-,TGTGCCAGCAGCCCCCTGGCGGGGGGGTTCTCCTACAATGAGCAGTTCTTC,CASSPLAGGFSYNEQFF
-,TRBJ2-5,TRBV5-1,-,TGCGCCAGCAGCTTGGCGACAGGACGCAGTGGCACGGCCCAGTACTTC,CASSLATGRSGTAQYF
-,TRBJ2-2,TRBV18,-,TGTGCCAGCTCACGGGAGACCGGGGAGCTGTTTTTT,CASSRETGELFF
-,TRBJ1-1,TRBV5-4,few,TGTGCCAGCAGCTCGTCCGGGACTGAAGCTTCCTTT,CASSSSGTEASF
-,TRBJ1-2,TRBV7-2,-,TGTGCCAGCAGCGTCCAGGGCTATGGCTACACCTTC,CASSVQGYGYTF